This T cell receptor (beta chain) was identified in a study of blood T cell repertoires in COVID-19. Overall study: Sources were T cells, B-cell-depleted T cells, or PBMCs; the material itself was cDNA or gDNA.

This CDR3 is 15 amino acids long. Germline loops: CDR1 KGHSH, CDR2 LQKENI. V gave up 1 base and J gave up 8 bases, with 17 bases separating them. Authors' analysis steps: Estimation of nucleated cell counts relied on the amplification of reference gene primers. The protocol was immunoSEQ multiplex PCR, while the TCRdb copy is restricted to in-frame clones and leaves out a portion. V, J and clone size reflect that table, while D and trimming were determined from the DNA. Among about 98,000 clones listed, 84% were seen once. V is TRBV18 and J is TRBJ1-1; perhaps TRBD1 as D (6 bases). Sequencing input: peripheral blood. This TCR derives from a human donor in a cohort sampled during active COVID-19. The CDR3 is CASSPRGLRTVEAFF. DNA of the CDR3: TGTGCCAGCTCACCACGGGGTCTAAGGACAGTGGAAGCTTTCTTT.